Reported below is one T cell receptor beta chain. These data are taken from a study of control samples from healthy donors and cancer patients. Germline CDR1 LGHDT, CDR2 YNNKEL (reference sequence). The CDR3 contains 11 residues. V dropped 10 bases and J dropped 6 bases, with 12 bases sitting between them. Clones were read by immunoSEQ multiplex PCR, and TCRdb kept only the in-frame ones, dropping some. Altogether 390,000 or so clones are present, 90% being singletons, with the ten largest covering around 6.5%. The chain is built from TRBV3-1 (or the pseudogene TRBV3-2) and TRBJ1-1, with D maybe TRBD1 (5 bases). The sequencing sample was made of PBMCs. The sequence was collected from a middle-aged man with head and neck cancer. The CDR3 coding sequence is TGTGCCACACAGGCGGGGCCTGAAGCTTTCTTT. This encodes CATQAGPEAFF.